Each of the 14 T cell receptor beta chains below was sequenced from the same sample in a study of shared clonotypes between healthy human individuals (dated by TCRdb to 2018 to 2020). Library generation was performed with the immunoSEQ multiplex PCR assay. In TCRdb, the immuneACCESS table is reduced to in-frame sequences with V and J assigned. These tables do not hold every clone; where another copy was compared, an unresolved V gene accounts for under half, and the others remain unexplained. This sample holds over 1.5 million clones; 98% were observed only once. The top ten hold less than 0.55% of the sample. The sequencing input was naive CD4+ T cells sorted from blood. The meaning of the sample's cell subset or site label: CD45RA+ positively selected. Receptors originate from a man aged 30 to 39 in good health.

This clone occurred a few times. The rearrangement uses TRBV5-1 and TRBJ2-5, with TRBD2 matching 13 bases. The CDR3 is 15 residues long. Trimming took 4 bases from V and 4 from J; bases not matched to a gene: 4. Germline CDR1 reads SGHRS; CDR2 reads YFSETQ. This CDR3 is CASSNGLAGAETQYF. CDR3 bases: TGCGCCAGCAGCAATGGACTAGCGGGAGCAGAGACCCAGTACTTC.

A single count supports this clone. This sequence joins TRBV28 and TRBJ2-1; 15 bases fit TRBD2. The germline V gene has CDR1 MDHEN and CDR2 SYDVKM. The CDR3 contains 18 residues. The V gene end was trimmed by 10 bases and the J gene end by 1 base; junction bases not matched to a gene: 11. In DNA, the CDR3 is TGTGCCATCGCGGGACTAGCGGGAGGAAGGGCGTCCTACAATGAGCAGTTCTTC. Protein product: CAIAGLAGGRASYNEQFF.

The chain recombines TRBV27 with TRBJ2-1; D gene uncertain. From germline, CDR1 is MNHEY and CDR2 SMNVEV (reference sequence). V lost 0 bases, J lost 0 bases, and 9 bases lay in between. The CDR3 is made up of 16 amino acids. CDR3 coding DNA: TGTGCCAGCAGTTTATCGAACTCACGCTCCTACAATGAGCAGTTCTTC. It is translated as CASSLSNSRSYNEQFF.

This clone was recorded only once. The chain employs TRBV14 and TRBJ2-1, with no clear D. Germline CDR1 reads SGHDN; CDR2 reads FVKESK. V lost 1 base and J lost 9, with 10 bases in between. This CDR3 is built from 13 residues. The CDR3 here is CASSQVTRGEQFF. CDR3 sequence (DNA): TGTGCCAGCAGCCAAGTTACGCGTGGTGAGCAGTTCTTC.

The rearrangement uses TRBV6-5 and TRBJ2-7; D may be TRBD2 (5 bases). Trimming removed 0 bases at V and 2 bases at J, with 11 bases between. The CDR3 covers 15 residues. Per germline, CDR1 MNHEY and CDR2 SVGAGI. CDR3 in DNA: TGTGCCAGCAGTTACTCGCGGACTCCCCCCTACGAGCAGTACTTC. Encoded protein: CASSYSRTPPYEQYF.

V usage is TRBV5-4 and J usage is TRBJ2-7; D is ambiguous. The CDR3 loop spans 14 amino acids. The germline gives CDR1 SGHNT, CDR2 YYREEE (reference sequence). Deletions cut 0 bases from V and 5 bases from J, with 12 bases between. CDR3 DNA: TGTGCCAGCAGCTTGGCCTCGAGTAGTCACGAGCAGTACTTC. Amino acids: CASSLASSSHEQYF.

The chain couples TRBV2 to TRBJ2-7; D is perhaps TRBD2 (5 bases). CDR3 length: 15 amino acids. V lost 5 bases, J lost 7 bases, and 21 bases lay in between. Germline V gives CDR1 SNHLY, CDR2 FYNNEI. For the CDR3, the DNA is TGTGCCAGCAGTAATAACTACAGACGTGAGGGAGAGCAGTACTTC. It yields the protein CASSNNYRREGEQYF.

V and J are TRBV5-8 and TRBJ1-5; 8 bases align to TRBD1. The junction had 3 bases not matched to a gene; V was cut back by 1 base and J by 6 bases. Germline CDR1 is SGHTS and CDR2 is YDEGEE. This CDR3 has 14 amino acids. The CDR3 here is CASSLRTGIQPQHF. For the CDR3, the DNA is TGTGCCAGCAGCTTGCGGACAGGGATTCAGCCCCAGCATTTT.

The J gene is TRBJ2-7, the V gene TRBV5-8; D might be TRBD2 (6 bases). The germline CDR1 and CDR2 sequences are SGHTS and YDEGEE. V shed 0 bases and J shed 7 bases, with 8 bases lying between them. CDR3 length: 12 residues. This chain's CDR3 is CASSLAGGEQYF. In nucleotides, the CDR3 is TGTGCCAGCAGCTTGGCCGGGGGAGAGCAGTACTTC.

To note about this clone: The same CDR3 also results from other DNA sequences found in this sample. The V call is TRBV9, the J call TRBJ2-5; no clear D. CDR3 length: 13 amino acids. V gave up 3 bases and J gave up 1 base, with 7 bases separating them. From germline, CDR1 is SGDLS and CDR2 YYNGEE. The CDR3 coding sequence is TGTGCCAGCAGCGCCCGCCTCCAAGAGACCCAGTACTTC. This sequence encodes CASSARLQETQYF.

This chain links TRBV11-3 with TRBJ2-3; D unresolved. The germline V gene encodes CDR1 SGHNT and CDR2 YENEEA. Trimming took 5 bases from V and 5 from J, leaving 14 bases between them. The CDR3 is made up of 14 amino acids. CDR3 region: CASSRSSSRDTQYF. The CDR3 bases are TGTGCCAGCAGCAGGAGTAGCAGTCGAGATACGCAGTATTTT.

The rearrangement joins TRBV5-6 to TRBJ2-2, with 11 nucleotides matching TRBD2. Germline V CDR1 and CDR2: SGHDT, YYEEEE. The V segment lost 3 bases and the J segment 4 bases; nucleotides outside the gene matches: 2. The CDR3 length is 15 residues. The CDR3 loop reads CASSWGLAATGELFF. CDR3 bases: TGTGCCAGCAGCTGGGGACTAGCGGCCACCGGGGAGCTGTTTTTT.

The CDR3 nucleotides are TGTGCCAGCAGCCCCCCGGGGGGCCCCCCAGATACGCAGTATTTT. Its translation is CASSPPGGPPDTQYF. The chain recombines TRBV7-9 with TRBJ2-3; D is possibly TRBD2 (7 bases). This CDR3 contains 15 residues. Between the trimmed V and J ends, which lost 5 bases and 4 bases, there was a span of 16 bases. The germline gives CDR1 SEHNR, CDR2 FQNEAQ (reference sequence).

DNA for the CDR3: TGTGCCAGCAGCGTAGGAGTAATCACTGAAGCTTTCTTT. This gives the protein CASSVGVITEAFF. The chain recombines TRBV9 with TRBJ1-1; D remains unclear. CDR1 is SGDLS, CDR2 YYNGEE, per germline. The CDR3 totals 13 residues. V lost 0 bases and J 4 bases, leaving 7 bases between the germline ends.